This TCR beta chain was recorded in a study of blood T cells in healthy people across ages. Background on the study: About one barcoded beta molecule per two T cells was captured by template switching.

The CDR3 is 15 amino acids. Germline V gives CDR1 MNHEY, CDR2 SMNVEV (reference sequence). V was cut by 6 bases and J by 5 bases, with 19 bases left in between. A remark on this clonotype: Its antigen remains unidentified.

Study conclusions and caveats: In the absence of known donor CMV status, changes in expanded clonotypes were possibly confounded. Diversity of TCR beta correlated strongly with naive T cell percentage.

Alongside a J-beta primer mix, a sample-barcoded 5' primer served in a second PCR lasting about 7 to 11 cycles. TCRdb called the 5' RACE reads again in MiXCR, with one record for every CDR3 protein. The sample lists around 650,000 distinct CDR3 sequences, 35% to 50% seen once, with 30% in the top ten. This clonotype was obtained from a man at least 80 years old in good health. The specimen sequenced was blood. The chain links TRBV27 to TRBJ2-5, with D perhaps matching TRBD2 (6 bases). The CDR3 region has the DNA TGTGCCAGCAGCCGAGGTACGGGGGTCGGGGAGACCCAGTACTTC. Translation gives CASSRGTGVGETQYF.